The clone carrying this T cell receptor beta chain was recorded a few times. What it binds is not known. This entry comes from a study of T cells after yellow fever vaccination. Broader study findings: Overall, a small share of clonotypes was seen in both CD4 and CD8 compartments.

TCRdb called the 5' RACE reads again in MiXCR, with one record for every CDR3 protein. This table has 500,000 to 650,000 distinct CDR3 sequences, 12% appearing once. The V end was cut by 4 bases, the J end by 5 bases, with 13 bases between. This CDR3 spans 14 amino acids. In germline, CDR1 is KGHDR, CDR2 SFDVKD. Here the sequenced sample was PBMCs, taken on the day of the yellow fever booster vaccination. The receptor was derived from a young man who received the YFV17D yellow fever vaccine. The chain combines TRBV24-1 with TRBJ1-2, with unresolved D. CDR3: CATSDQTAFYGYTF. Written as DNA, the CDR3 is TGTGCCACCAGTGACCAGACGGCGTTTTATGGCTACACCTTC.